One TCR beta chain is described in this entry. This CDR3 is 17 amino acids long. The V end lost 4 bases, the J end lost 1 base, and 19 bases lay between the germline ends. Germline CDR1 SGHDT, CDR2 YYEEEE. This sample is drawn from a study of blood T cell repertoires in COVID-19. About the study: The United States, Italy and Spain supplied acute and convalescent COVID-19 samples. PBMCs, B-cell-depleted T cells, or T cells provided the cDNA or gDNA that made up the material.

Authors' analysis steps: Reference gene primer amplification in the assay estimated nucleated cell counts. The data were produced by immunoSEQ multiplex PCR, yet TCRdb's version contains in-frame clones alone and is incomplete. For V, J and clone size, that table is used; D and trimming come from the DNA. The sample yields roughly 200,000 clones, 94% seen once. Seattle-derived patients entered the study during active infection and were followed longitudinally. The sequence came from a young man with COVID-19, enrolled during active disease. The sample taken for sequencing was peripheral blood. The chain couples TRBV5-6 to TRBJ2-3; possible D gene TRBD1, 9 bases. The DNA of the CDR3 is TGTGCCAGCAGCGGGACAGGGATCGGGGGGGGCACAGATACGCAGTATTTT. Encoded protein: CASSGTGIGGGTDTQYF.